This T cell receptor (beta chain) derives from a study of neurological immune-mediated disorders. The study built unsorted libraries from 2 million PBMCs kept at -80 C. cDNA synthesis was performed by 5'RACE with 10-nucleotide random UMIs. Each sequencing run yielded over 200 million TCR-beta sequences from 15-18 subjects. One entry per CDR3 protein results from TCRdb running MiXCR on the 5' RACE reads. The table lists under 75,000 distinct CDR3 sequences, more than 3% of them singletons. The V and J ends lost 1 base and 4 bases respectively, with 11 bases between them. This CDR3 has 14 amino acids. The germline CDR1 and CDR2 sequences are ENHRY and SYGVKD. At least ten counts were recorded for this clonotype.

This clonotype originated in a woman aged 50 to 60 with multiple sclerosis. The sequencing sample was made of PBMCs. The V and J genes are TRBV10-3 and TRBJ2-7, with TRBD1 as a possible D gene (6 bases). As DNA, the CDR3 is TGTGCCATCAGTGAGTTGGGGGCGTCTTACGAGCAGTACTTC. Residues: CAISELGASYEQYF.